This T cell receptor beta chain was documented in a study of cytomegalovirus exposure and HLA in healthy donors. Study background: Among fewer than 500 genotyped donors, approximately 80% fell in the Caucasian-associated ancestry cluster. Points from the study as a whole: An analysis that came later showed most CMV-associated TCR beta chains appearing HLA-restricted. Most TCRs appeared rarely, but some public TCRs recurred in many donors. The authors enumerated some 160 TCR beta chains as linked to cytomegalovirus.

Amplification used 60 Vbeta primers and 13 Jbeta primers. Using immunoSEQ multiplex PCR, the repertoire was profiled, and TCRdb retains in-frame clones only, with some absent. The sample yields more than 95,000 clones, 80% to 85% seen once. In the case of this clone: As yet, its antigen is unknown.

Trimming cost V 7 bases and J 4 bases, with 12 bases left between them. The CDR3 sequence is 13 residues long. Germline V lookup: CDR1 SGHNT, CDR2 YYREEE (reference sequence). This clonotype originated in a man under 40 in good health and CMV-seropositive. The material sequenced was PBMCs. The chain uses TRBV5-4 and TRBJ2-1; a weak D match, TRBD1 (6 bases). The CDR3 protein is CASWTDEYNEQFF. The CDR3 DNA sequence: TGTGCCAGCTGGACAGATGAATACAATGAGCAGTTCTTC.